This T cell receptor beta chain emerged from a study of beta chain features in type 1 diabetes. Points from the study as a whole: Naive, central memory and regulatory TCRB repertoires appeared more similar among patients than healthy donors. Shorter TCRB CDR3s, moderately but significantly so, marked every one of the four CD4+ subsets in Type 1 diabetes patients.

On this clone: The antigen is undetermined.

From germline, CDR1 is SGHNT and CDR2 YYREEE (reference sequence). This CDR3 region has 14 residues. Trimming took 0 bases from V and 4 from J, leaving 11 bases between them. Every isolated RNA sample was fully reverse transcribed, so sequencing captured expressed TCRB transcripts. TCRdb's table, derived via immunoSEQ multiplex PCR, lists solely in-frame clones and lacks some. In the table there are 52,000 or so clones, roughly 52% of which are singletons. Sample: Tregs from blood. The J gene is TRBJ2-7, the V gene TRBV5-4; weak D call: TRBD1 (6 bases). This TCR derives from a woman in her 40s with type 1 diabetes. DNA of the CDR3: TGTGCCAGCAGCTTGGCTCAGGGGAAGTACGAGCAGTACTTC. Translation gives CASSLAQGKYEQYF.